The clone carrying this T cell receptor beta chain was seen a few times. What it recognizes is unknown. One entry per CDR3 protein results from TCRdb running MiXCR on the 5' RACE reads. The sample comprises 470,000 or so distinct CDR3 sequences, around 27% of which are singletons, and roughly an eighth rests with the top ten. CDR1 is SEHNR and CDR2 is FQNEAQ in the germline V gene (reference sequence). Deletions cut 5 bases from V and 6 bases from J, with 14 bases between. The CDR3 length is 15 residues. The data stem from a study of T-cell memory formation after mild COVID-19. Study-level information: Across donors, TCR clusters were largely donor specific.

General study points: Clones from the second wave (peaking day 37) had unconfirmed SARS-CoV-2 specificity.

The receptor comes from an adult woman who had mild COVID-19 (a few samples of this study predate the infection). Cell type and time point are not known. Source material: PBMCs or a T cell subset sorted from them (not recorded which). This chain connects TRBV7-9 to TRBJ1-6, with a tentative D call TRBD1 (5 bases). The CDR3 region has the DNA TGTGCCAGCAGCCACCGGGACGGCTCTAATTCACCCCTCCACTTT. Amino acids: CASSHRDGSNSPLHF.